These T cell receptor beta chains were read from a single sample in a study of T cells in localized non-small cell lung cancer. Assay used: immunoSEQ multiplex PCR; TCRdb lists only in-frame clones, some missing. The sample includes tens of thousands of clones, approximately 90% of them seen just once. Sequencing was performed on peripheral blood, taken before any cancer treatment. These receptors were collected from a male donor older than 55 with stage III lung adenocarcinoma. CDR3s include the opening cysteine and the closing phenylalanine or tryptophan. The order of the fields is V gene, J gene, clone size, D gene, CDR3 protein, CDR3 DNA. A D gene is named only where the DNA matches it firmly. A row's size may be missing; if present it is once, few, many or a size class.

V gene: TRBV7-2; J gene: TRBJ1-5; clone size: -; D gene: -; CDR3 protein: CASSLANQPQHF; CDR3 DNA: TGTGCCAGCAGCTTAGCGAATCAGCCCCAGCATTTT
V gene: TRBV4-2; J gene: TRBJ2-1; clone size: -; D gene: TRBD2; CDR3 protein: CASSQDGGSYNEQFF; CDR3 DNA: TGTGCCAGCAGCCAAGACGGCGGGAGCTACAATGAGCAGTTCTTC
V gene: TRBV19; J gene: TRBJ1-5; clone size: -; D gene: -; CDR3 protein: CASSMGREGQLGHF; CDR3 DNA: TGTGCCAGTAGTATGGGCAGGGAGGGGCAATTAGGGCATTTT
V gene: TRBV19; J gene: TRBJ2-2; clone size: -; D gene: -; CDR3 protein: CASSGPAETGELFF; CDR3 DNA: TGTGCCAGTAGTGGCCCAGCGGAGACCGGGGAGCTGTTTTTT
V gene: TRBV4-2; J gene: TRBJ1-5; clone size: -; D gene: TRBD1; CDR3 protein: CASSQGDRGSNQPQHF; CDR3 DNA: TGTGCCAGCAGCCAAGGGGACAGGGGGAGCAATCAGCCCCAGCATTTT
V gene: TRBV6-5; J gene: TRBJ1-6; clone size: once; D gene: TRBD1; CDR3 protein: CASSPPGQGNSPLHF; CDR3 DNA: TGTGCCAGCAGTCCTCCGGGACAGGGTAATTCACCCCTCCACTTT
V gene: TRBV9; J gene: TRBJ2-1; clone size: -; D gene: -; CDR3 protein: CASSVGGGTSGSEQFF; CDR3 DNA: TGTGCCAGCAGCGTAGGGGGCGGGACTTCAGGGTCTGAGCAGTTCTTC
V gene: TRBV2; J gene: TRBJ2-5; clone size: -; D gene: -; CDR3 protein: CASSGGRETQYF; CDR3 DNA: TGTGCCAGCAGTGGGGGGAGGGAGACCCAGTACTTC
V gene: TRBV2; J gene: TRBJ2-7; clone size: few; D gene: -; CDR3 protein: CATGRVAGNEQYF; CDR3 DNA: TGTGCCACAGGCCGAGTTGCAGGGAACGAGCAGTACTTC
V gene: TRBV11-3; J gene: TRBJ2-1; clone size: -; D gene: -; CDR3 protein: CASSLDLGSSYNEQFF; CDR3 DNA: TGTGCCAGCAGCTTAGATCTTGGTAGCTCCTACAATGAGCAGTTCTTC
V gene: TRBV7-2; J gene: TRBJ2-3; clone size: -; D gene: -; CDR3 protein: CASSPGLTDTQYF; CDR3 DNA: TGTGCCAGCAGTCCGGGGCTCACAGATACGCAGTATTTT
V gene: TRBV5-1; J gene: TRBJ1-2; clone size: -; D gene: -; CDR3 protein: CASSSTTGANYGYTF; CDR3 DNA: TGCGCCAGCAGCTCCACGACAGGAGCTAACTATGGCTACACCTTC
V gene: TRBV11-2; J gene: TRBJ2-5; clone size: -; D gene: TRBD1; CDR3 protein: CASSSEPGQTKETQYF; CDR3 DNA: TGTGCCAGCAGCTCGGAACCGGGACAGACAAAAGAGACCCAGTACTTC
V gene: TRBV7-3; J gene: TRBJ2-1; clone size: -; D gene: -; CDR3 protein: CASSLRGDEQFF; CDR3 DNA: TGTGCCAGCAGCTTAAGGGGGGATGAGCAGTTCTTC
V gene: TRBV19; J gene: TRBJ1-5; clone size: -; D gene: -; CDR3 protein: CASSRKTRNQPQHF; CDR3 DNA: TGTGCCAGTAGCCGGAAGACTCGTAATCAGCCCCAGCATTTT
V gene: TRBV11-2; J gene: TRBJ2-2; clone size: -; D gene: -; CDR3 protein: CASSPLGGLTGELFF; CDR3 DNA: TGTGCCAGCAGCCCCCTCGGAGGACTCACCGGGGAGCTGTTTTTT
V gene: TRBV2; J gene: TRBJ2-7; clone size: -; D gene: TRBD1; CDR3 protein: CASSEGGQGAYEQYF; CDR3 DNA: TGTGCCAGCAGTGAAGGTGGACAGGGGGCATACGAGCAGTACTTC
V gene: TRBV4-1; J gene: TRBJ1-2; clone size: -; D gene: TRBD1; CDR3 protein: CASSLREQGGASNYGYTF; CDR3 DNA: TGCGCCAGCAGTCTCAGAGAACAGGGGGGGGCCTCTAACTATGGCTACACCTTC
V gene: TRBV9; J gene: TRBJ1-3; clone size: -; D gene: -; CDR3 protein: CASSVGAGDGNTIYF; CDR3 DNA: TGTGCCAGCAGCGTAGGAGCAGGGGATGGAAACACCATATATTTT
V gene: TRBV7-6; J gene: TRBJ2-3; clone size: -; D gene: -; CDR3 protein: CASSWGSSGGTDTQYF; CDR3 DNA: TGTGCCAGCAGCTGGGGGTCCTCGGGGGGCACAGATACGCAGTATTTT
V gene: TRBV27; J gene: TRBJ2-1; clone size: few; D gene: TRBD2; CDR3 protein: CASSYTGTTNEQFF; CDR3 DNA: TGTGCCAGCAGTTACACCGGGACTACCAATGAGCAGTTCTTC
V gene: TRBV6-5; J gene: TRBJ1-2; clone size: -; D gene: -; CDR3 protein: CASSPLGVDYGYTF; CDR3 DNA: TGTGCCAGCAGTCCCTTGGGGGTGGACTATGGCTACACCTTC
V gene: TRBV6-6; J gene: TRBJ1-5; clone size: -; D gene: -; CDR3 protein: CASSYSQLSNQPQHF; CDR3 DNA: TGTGCCAGCAGTTACTCTCAGCTTAGCAATCAGCCCCAGCATTTT
V gene: TRBV28; J gene: TRBJ1-2; clone size: -; D gene: -; CDR3 protein: CASSSHGVGGYTF; CDR3 DNA: TGTGCCAGCAGTTCCCACGGGGTAGGCGGCTACACCTTC
V gene: TRBV11-2; J gene: TRBJ1-4; clone size: -; D gene: -; CDR3 protein: CASSLDRPNEKLFF; CDR3 DNA: TGTGCCAGCAGCTTAGACCGGCCTAATGAAAAACTGTTTTTT
V gene: TRBV7-2; J gene: TRBJ1-4; clone size: -; D gene: TRBD1; CDR3 protein: CASSPNTGTVNEKLFF; CDR3 DNA: TGTGCCAGCAGCCCTAACACCGGGACAGTCAATGAAAAACTGTTTTTT
V gene: TRBV7-9; J gene: TRBJ1-2; clone size: -; D gene: -; CDR3 protein: CASSLDAFYGYTF; CDR3 DNA: TGTGCCAGCAGCTTAGATGCCTTCTATGGCTACACCTTC
V gene: TRBV29-1; J gene: TRBJ1-5; clone size: few; D gene: TRBD1; CDR3 protein: CSAAAGTGVGGNQPQHF; CDR3 DNA: TGCAGCGCCGCGGCCGGGACAGGGGTCGGTGGCAATCAGCCCCAGCATTTT
V gene: TRBV5-4; J gene: TRBJ1-5; clone size: -; D gene: -; CDR3 protein: CAVFWQGRPGSPQHF; CDR3 DNA: TGTGCCGTGTTCTGGCAGGGGCGACCGGGATCGCCCCAGCATTTT
V gene: TRBV7-8; J gene: TRBJ1-1; clone size: -; D gene: TRBD1; CDR3 protein: CASSWGQGRLNTEAFF; CDR3 DNA: TGTGCCAGCAGCTGGGGACAGGGCCGATTGAACACTGAAGCTTTCTTT
V gene: TRBV23-1; J gene: TRBJ2-7; clone size: -; D gene: TRBD2; CDR3 protein: CATSGGSGGLTVSDYEQYF; CDR3 DNA: TGCGCCACCTCGGGGGGGTCGGGGGGTTTAACCGTCTCCGACTACGAGCAGTACTTC
V gene: TRBV7-9; J gene: TRBJ1-4; clone size: -; D gene: -; CDR3 protein: CASSFGQGIEKLFF; CDR3 DNA: TGTGCCAGCAGCTTCGGGCAGGGGATTGAAAAACTGTTTTTT
V gene: TRBV5-1; J gene: TRBJ1-1; clone size: -; D gene: -; CDR3 protein: CASSPGTPASEAFF; CDR3 DNA: TGCGCCAGCAGCCCTGGGACGCCAGCCTCTGAAGCTTTCTTT
V gene: TRBV7-8; J gene: TRBJ1-2; clone size: -; D gene: -; CDR3 protein: CASSPQKNYGYTF; CDR3 DNA: TGTGCCAGCAGCCCTCAGAAGAACTATGGCTACACCTTC
V gene: TRBV9; J gene: TRBJ2-5; clone size: -; D gene: TRBD1; CDR3 protein: CASSAGTGGNLETQYF; CDR3 DNA: TGTGCCAGCAGCGCCGGGACAGGGGGCAATCTGGAGACCCAGTACTTC
V gene: TRBV5-1; J gene: TRBJ1-1; clone size: once; D gene: -; CDR3 protein: CASSLANWGGTEAFF; CDR3 DNA: TGCGCCAGCAGCTTGGCCAATTGGGGTGGAACTGAAGCTTTCTTT
V gene: TRBV5-4; J gene: TRBJ2-2; clone size: -; D gene: TRBD2; CDR3 protein: CASSLAGREGTGELFF; CDR3 DNA: TGTGCCAGCAGCTTGGCGGGCAGGGAGGGCACCGGGGAGCTGTTTTTT
V gene: TRBV27; J gene: TRBJ1-2; clone size: -; D gene: -; CDR3 protein: CASSPGIGGNYGYTF; CDR3 DNA: TGTGCCAGCAGCCCGGGAATAGGGGGGAACTATGGCTACACCTTC
V gene: TRBV28; J gene: TRBJ2-5; clone size: once; D gene: -; CDR3 protein: CASSLLRARAETQYF; CDR3 DNA: TGTGCCAGCAGTCTCCTGAGGGCTAGAGCAGAGACCCAGTACTTC
V gene: TRBV10-3; J gene: TRBJ2-1; clone size: -; D gene: -; CDR3 protein: CAISDQNEQFF; CDR3 DNA: TGTGCCATCAGTGACCAAAATGAGCAGTTCTTC
V gene: TRBV10-1; J gene: TRBJ2-7; clone size: -; D gene: -; CDR3 protein: CASSVDGTYEQYF; CDR3 DNA: TGCGCCAGCAGTGTGGACGGTACCTACGAGCAGTACTTC
V gene: TRBV18; J gene: TRBJ2-2; clone size: -; D gene: TRBD2; CDR3 protein: CASSPPGLAGELFF; CDR3 DNA: TGTGCCAGCTCACCACCAGGACTAGCCGGGGAGCTGTTTTTT
V gene: TRBV19; J gene: TRBJ2-7; clone size: -; D gene: TRBD1; CDR3 protein: CASNGDRAYEQYF; CDR3 DNA: TGTGCCAGTAACGGGGACAGGGCCTACGAGCAGTACTTC
V gene: TRBV28; J gene: TRBJ2-7; clone size: -; D gene: -; CDR3 protein: CASSPLISEQYF; CDR3 DNA: TGTGCCAGCAGCCCTCTTATTTCCGAGCAGTACTTC
V gene: TRBV11-2; J gene: TRBJ1-5; clone size: -; D gene: -; CDR3 protein: CASSLDRGGQPQHF; CDR3 DNA: TGTGCCAGCAGCTTAGATCGGGGGGGTCAGCCCCAGCATTTT
V gene: TRBV5-1; J gene: TRBJ2-2; clone size: -; D gene: -; CDR3 protein: CASSLARTENTGELFF; CDR3 DNA: TGCGCCAGCAGCTTGGCCCGGACAGAGAACACCGGGGAGCTGTTTTTT
V gene: TRBV5-5; J gene: TRBJ1-2; clone size: -; D gene: -; CDR3 protein: CASSLDYGYTF; CDR3 DNA: TGTGCCAGCAGCTTGGACTATGGCTACACCTTC
V gene: TRBV7-8; J gene: TRBJ2-7; clone size: once; D gene: -; CDR3 protein: CASSFSEPSLGEQYF; CDR3 DNA: TGTGCCAGCAGCTTCTCCGAGCCTAGCTTGGGCGAGCAGTACTTC
V gene: TRBV19; J gene: TRBJ2-3; clone size: -; D gene: -; CDR3 protein: CASSLRTAYSTDTQYF; CDR3 DNA: TGTGCCAGTAGTCTAAGGACGGCTTATAGCACAGATACGCAGTATTTT
V gene: TRBV7-9; J gene: TRBJ2-7; clone size: -; D gene: -; CDR3 protein: CASSLTSGTQFSYEQYF; CDR3 DNA: TGTGCCAGCAGCCTTACCTCCGGGACCCAGTTCTCCTACGAGCAGTACTTC
V gene: TRBV7-8; J gene: TRBJ1-1; clone size: -; D gene: TRBD1; CDR3 protein: CASRKGQGNTEAFF; CDR3 DNA: TGTGCCAGCCGGAAAGGACAGGGGAACACTGAAGCTTTCTTT
V gene: TRBV2; J gene: TRBJ2-3; clone size: once; D gene: TRBD2; CDR3 protein: CASTPGTSGGREDTQYF; CDR3 DNA: TGTGCCTCGACGCCCGGGACTAGCGGGGGGAGAGAAGATACGCAGTATTTT
V gene: TRBV14; J gene: TRBJ1-2; clone size: -; D gene: -; CDR3 protein: CASSQGSWYGYTF; CDR3 DNA: TGTGCCAGCAGCCAAGGGTCCTGGTATGGCTACACCTTC